These 14 T cell receptor beta chains were all obtained from the same sample, sequenced in a study of beta chain features in type 1 diabetes. Expressed TCRB transcripts were sequenced after all isolated RNA was converted to cDNA. Using immunoSEQ multiplex PCR, the repertoire was profiled, and TCRdb retains in-frame clones only, with some absent. The data contain 300,000 to 350,000 clones, roughly 8% of them singletons. The sequencing input was central memory CD4+ T cells from blood. Receptor source: a woman aged 18-29 years in good health.

This clone has more than one count but fewer than ten. This chain links TRBV5-1 with TRBJ1-5, with 7 bases identical to TRBD1. Germline V CDR1 and CDR2: SGHRS, YFSETQ. This CDR3 is built from 17 residues. The V segment lost 4 bases and the J segment 1 base; nucleotides outside the gene matches: 11. CDR3 residues: CASSRGQLRRSNQPQHF. DNA for the CDR3: TGCGCCAGCAGCCGGGGACAGCTCAGGAGAAGCAATCAGCCCCAGCATTTT.

In its sample, this clone was seen many times. The V and J genes are TRBV7-9 and TRBJ2-3; no definite D call. V dropped 8 bases and J dropped 6 bases, with 9 bases sitting between them. Germline V CDR1 and CDR2: SEHNR, FQNEAQ (reference sequence). There are 11 residues in the CDR3. The CDR3 here is CASSPVDTQYF. The CDR3 DNA reads TGTGCCAGCTCGCCGGTTGATACGCAGTATTTT.

This clone has a handful of counts. The V call is TRBV11-2, the J call TRBJ2-5, with 10 bases that match TRBD2. Germline loops: CDR1 SGHAT, CDR2 FQNNGV. V shed 2 bases, J shed 5 bases, and the junction held 14 bases outside the gene matches. The CDR3 contains 18 residues. The CDR3 here is CASSLLLAGVGLWETQYF. CDR3 DNA: TGTGCCAGCAGCTTACTGCTAGCGGGAGTGGGGTTGTGGGAGACCCAGTACTTC.

The genes are TRBV16 and TRBJ1-2; TRBD1 matches at 8 bases. V was pared by 1 base and J by 3 bases, with 10 bases of the junction left unmatched. The germline V gene has CDR1 KGHSY and CDR2 FQNENV. The CDR3 contains 17 residues. The CDR3 nucleotides are TGTGCCAGCAGCCAATTTCTTCCTGGACAGGGAGACTATGGCTACACCTTC. This sequence encodes CASSQFLPGQGDYGYTF. The complete variable domain, with remaining parts taken from reference TRBV16 and TRBJ1-2, reads GEEVAQTPKHLVRGEGQKAKLYCAPIKGHSYVFWYQQVLKNEFKFLISFQNENVFDETGMPKERFSAKCLPNSPCSLEIQATKLEDSAVYFCASSQFLPGQGDYGYTFGSGTRLTVV.

The rearrangement uses TRBV7-2 and TRBJ1-1; no firm D call. The germline V gene has CDR1 SGHTA and CDR2 FQGNSA. Trimming cost V 8 bases and J 0 bases, with 10 bases left between them. There are 13 residues in the CDR3. The CDR3 sequence is CASGKDMNTEAFF. CDR3 bases: TGTGCCAGCGGGAAAGACATGAACACTGAAGCTTTCTTT.

The chain recombines TRBV23-1 with TRBJ2-6; TRBD2 aligns across 7 bases. TRBV23-1 counts as an open reading frame of uncertain function. CDR3 length: 22 amino acids. V was pared by 0 bases and J by 0 bases, with 17 bases of the junction left unmatched. CDR3 in DNA: TGCGCCAGCAGTCAATCCCCGCCTCGGGGCGGGAGCCTTCTCTCTGGGGCCAACGTCCTGACTTTC. Translation: CASSQSPPRGGSLLSGANVLTF.

This clone was seen a handful of times. This rearrangement joins TRBV2 to TRBJ2-3, with D uncertain. In germline, CDR1 is SNHLY, CDR2 FYNNEI. V lost 3 bases, J lost 4 bases, and 8 bases lay in between. The CDR3 spans 13 residues. The CDR3 DNA reads as TGTGCCAGCAGTGATTCTGTGTCAGATACGCAGTATTTT. It codes for CASSDSVSDTQYF.

This sequence joins TRBV7-9 and TRBJ2-3; 8 nucleotides align to TRBD2. CDR3 length: 16 residues. CDR1 and CDR2 from the germline V gene are SEHNR and FQNEAQ (reference sequence). J lost 1 base, V lost 0 bases, and 3 bases had no gene match. CDR3: CASSLAQLAGTDTQYF. The CDR3 region has the DNA TGTGCCAGCAGCTTAGCGCAACTAGCGGGCACAGATACGCAGTATTTT.

This clone has only a few counts. The chain has TRBV19 and TRBJ2-3, with 7 bases that match TRBD1. Germline V gene sequence: CDR1 LNHDA, CDR2 SQIVND (reference sequence). The length of the CDR3 is 15 residues. J gave up 3 bases and V 1 base, and 4 bases lay outside the gene matches. CDR3 region: CASSIATGATDTQYF. The CDR3 DNA reads TGTGCCAGTAGTATAGCCACAGGGGCAACAGATACGCAGTATTTT.

This clone was seen repeatedly, ten times or more. The chain combines TRBV20-1 with TRBJ2-1, with D hard to call. Trimming took 5 bases from V and 7 from J, leaving 6 bases between them. CDR1 is DFQATT, CDR2 SNEGSKA, per germline (reference sequence). The CDR3 is 10 residues long. The CDR3 DNA sequence: TGCAGTGCTGCCTCGAATGAGCAGTTCTTC. As protein: CSAASNEQFF.

This clone came up many times. The J gene is TRBJ2-5, the V gene TRBV4-3; D possibly matches TRBD1 or TRBD2 (6 bases each). The CDR3 is 15 residues long. Germline V gene sequence: CDR1 LGHNA, CDR2 YSLEER. The V end lost 3 bases, the J end lost 4 bases, and 15 bases lay between the germline ends. The chain's CDR3 is CASSQKEGGGETQYF. The CDR3 DNA follows: TGCGCCAGCAGCCAGAAGGAAGGGGGAGGAGAGACCCAGTACTTC.

This clone was seen more than once but under ten times. This rearrangement joins TRBV27 to TRBJ2-1; TRBD2 matches at 8 bases. V gave up 1 base and J gave up 6 bases; unmatched junction bases: 8. Germline CDR1 is MNHEY and CDR2 is SMNVEV (reference sequence). This CDR3 spans 16 amino acids. This CDR3 reads CASSLWGTSRVNEQFF. The CDR3 nucleotides read TGTGCCAGCAGTTTATGGGGGACTAGTCGGGTCAATGAGCAGTTCTTC.

This clone has ten or more counts. A much larger clone differs from this one at a single base, so this may be a read error. The chain recombines TRBV11-2 with TRBJ1-1; possibly TRBD1 for D (5 bases). This CDR3 region has 13 residues. With 3 bases removed from V and 1 base from J, the gap between germline ends came to 6 bases. Germline V gene lookup returns CDR1 SGHAT and CDR2 FQNNGV. Here the CDR3 reads CASSFTGNTEAFF. CDR3 sequence (DNA): TGTGCCAGCAGCTTTACAGGGAACACTGAAGCTTTCTTT.

This clone was found a few times. This rearrangement joins TRBV11-3 to TRBJ1-5; D is uncertain. This CDR3 has 12 residues. The V gene's germline CDR1 is SGHNT and CDR2 YENEEA. The ends were cut back, 6 bases at V and 9 bases at J, with 12 bases in the middle. CDR3 protein: CASRPTDGPQHF. DNA for the CDR3: TGTGCCAGCAGGCCCACGGATGGGCCCCAGCATTTT.